Each of the 29 T cell receptor beta chains below was sequenced from the same sample in a study of molecular identifiers for immune sequencing clone quantification. TCRdb fed the PCR reads into MiXCR, producing one record per CDR3 protein. The sample comprises about 320,000 distinct CDR3 sequences, over 20% of which are singletons, and roughly 0.7% rests with the top ten. The sample was naive CD8+ T cells from blood, with Jurkat cell RNA spiked in. The subset is: FACS-sorted CD8+CD4-CCR7+CD45RA+ naive T cells. The receptors stem from a human donor in good health. Some libraries in this study had Jurkat cell RNA spiked in.

The table lists this clonotype with many counts. The CDR3 protein is CASSFGYSNQPQHF. In nucleotides, the CDR3 is TGTGCCAGCAGTTTCGGCTATAGCAATCAGCCCCAGCATTTT. The chain carries TRBV12-3 or TRBV12-4 and TRBJ1-5; D call uncertain. The V end lost 3 bases, the J end lost 0 bases, and 6 bases lay between the germline ends. The CDR3 contains 14 residues.

This chain joins TRBV7-3 and TRBJ2-1; 11 bases are shared with TRBD2. Germline V gives CDR1 SGHTA, CDR2 FQGTGA. This CDR3 comprises 16 residues. Losses at the gene ends were 1 base for V and 3 bases for J; bases not matched to a gene: 2. CDR3 residues: CASSLMTSGIYNEQFF. The CDR3 nucleotides read TGTGCCAGCAGCTTAATGACTAGCGGGATCTACAATGAGCAGTTCTTC.

At least ten counts were recorded for this clonotype. The V call is TRBV4-3, the J call TRBJ2-3; D is uncertain. CDR3 size: 17 residues. CDR1 is LGHNA, CDR2 YSLEER, per germline. Trimming took off 0 bases at V and 5 bases at J, with 18 bases between the two ends. This chain's CDR3 is CASSQDRYGPLGDTQYF. The CDR3 DNA reads as TGCGCCAGCAGCCAAGATCGGTACGGTCCATTGGGAGATACGCAGTATTTT.

This chain joins TRBV30 and TRBJ2-1; D uncertain. The J call may be incorrect, as the DNA end agrees better with TRBJ2-7. This CDR3 has 11 residues. Germline V CDR1 and CDR2: GTSNPN, SVGIG (reference sequence). The CDR3 DNA reads as TGTGCCTGGAGTTATGTGAATGAGCAGTACTTC. It specifies CAWSYVNEQYF.

The V gene is TRBV20-1, the J gene TRBJ2-1; TRBD2 agrees at 9 bases. V lost 5 bases, J lost 0 bases, and 8 bases stayed unmatched. Germline V gene lookup returns CDR1 DFQATT and CDR2 SNEGSKA (reference sequence). CDR3 length: 16 amino acids. CDR3 protein: CSAFVAGVSSYNEQFF. CDR3 DNA: TGCAGTGCTTTCGTAGCGGGAGTATCCTCCTACAATGAGCAGTTCTTC.

This clonotype was found many times. The rearrangement links TRBV28 to TRBJ1-1; no reliable D call. The CDR3 consists of 13 residues. CDR1 and CDR2 (germline): MDHEN, SYDVKM. The germline V and J ends were trimmed by 3 bases and 5 bases, with 10 bases remaining between them. In DNA form, the CDR3 reads TGTGCCAGCAGTTTCCGGGGAGCAACTGAAGCTTTCTTT. This sequence encodes CASSFRGATEAFF.

Of note for this clonotype: A much more abundant neighbour one base away suggests this may be a read error. The chain recombines TRBV7-9 with TRBJ2-7, with D possibly being TRBD1 (7 bases). CDR3 size: 16 residues. The germline V gene encodes CDR1 SEHNR and CDR2 FQNEAQ (reference sequence). The CDR3 region has the DNA TGTGCCAGCAGCCGAGTTGGCGGGACAGAGTCCTACGAGCAGTGCTTC. Translated: CASSRVGGTESYEQCF.

V is TRBV12-5 and J is TRBJ1-2, with 7 bases matching TRBD1. CDR1 LGHNT and CDR2 FRNRAP come from the germline V gene. The length of the CDR3 is 16 residues. J gave up 8 bases and V 0 bases, and 12 bases lay outside the gene matches. This chain's CDR3 is CASGLVVVTGIEGYTF. The CDR3 DNA reads as TGTGCTAGTGGTTTGGTAGTAGTGACAGGGATAGAAGGCTACACCTTC.

The gene calls are TRBV27 and TRBJ2-7; 8 nucleotides agree with TRBD2. Germline CDR1 reads MNHEY; CDR2 reads SMNVEV (reference sequence). The CDR3 has 14 residues. Trimming removed 5 bases from V and 9 bases from J; junction bases left unmatched: 12. CDR3 sequence: CASSPQSGSFAQYF. Here the CDR3 DNA reads TGTGCCAGCAGTCCGCAGAGCGGGAGTTTCGCGCAGTACTTC.

A word on this clonotype: A read error may account for a junction end that differs from germline. This chain joins TRBV4-3 and TRBJ2-5; D is unresolved. There are 12 residues in the CDR3. Germline-derived CDR1 and CDR2 are LGHNA and YSLEER. As DNA, the CDR3 is TGCTCCAGCAGCCAAGACGGAGAGACCCAGTACTTC. It codes for CSSSQDGETQYF.

The sample holds many counts of this clonotype. V is TRBV6-2 or TRBV6-3 and J is TRBJ2-7; perhaps TRBD1 as D (5 bases). Trimming removed 7 bases at V and 4 bases at J, with 8 bases between. The CDR3 has 11 amino acids. CDR1 and CDR2 (germline): MNHEY, SVGEGT. The CDR3 region is CASTRDYEQYF. CDR3 in DNA: TGTGCCAGCACCAGGGATTACGAGCAGTACTTC.

As concerns this clonotype: It is likely a read error, because the conserved phenylalanine at the end of the CDR3 is missing. This sequence joins TRBV4-1 and TRBJ2-6; D ambiguous. V was clipped by 0 bases and J by 0 bases, with 6 bases between them. The CDR3 spans 16 residues. Germline loops: CDR1 MGHRA, CDR2 YSYEKL. The CDR3 here is CASSQEWSSGANVLTC. The CDR3, as DNA: TGCGCCAGCAGCCAAGAGTGGAGCTCTGGGGCCAACGTCCTGACTTGC.

The chain couples TRBV2 to TRBJ1-3; D unclear. CDR3 length equals 13 residues. V was cut by 5 bases and J by 2 bases, with 7 bases left in between. Per germline, CDR1 SNHLY and CDR2 FYNNEI. The CDR3 protein is CASSKAAGNTIYF. The CDR3 nucleotides are TGTGCCAGCAGTAAGGCAGCTGGAAACACCATATATTTT. The complete variable domain, with remaining parts taken from reference TRBV2 and TRBJ1-3, reads EPEVTQTPSHQVTQMGQEVILRCVPISNHLYFYWYRQILGQKVEFLVSFYNNEISEKSEIFDDQFSVERPDGSNFTLKIRSTKLEDSAMYFCASSKAAGNTIYFGEGSWLTVV.

In the case of this clonotype: This may stem from a read error, because a much larger clone lies one nucleotide away. The V and J genes are TRBV7-9 and TRBJ1-1; no firm D call. The germline CDR1 and CDR2 sequences are SEHNR and FQNEAQ (reference sequence). The CDR3 length is 13 residues. CDR3 sequence: CASGLVMDHEAFF. The DNA of the CDR3 is TGTGCCAGCGGCTTAGTGATGGACCATGAAGCTTTCTTT.

The chain has TRBV14 and TRBJ2-7; 8 nucleotides agree with TRBD2. The CDR3 contains 15 residues. J was trimmed by 2 bases and V by 1 base; bases with no gene match: 4. In germline, CDR1 is SGHDN, CDR2 FVKESK. CDR3 sequence reads: CASSQGLAPTYEQYF. Written as DNA, the CDR3 is TGTGCCAGCAGCCAAGGACTAGCGCCAACCTACGAGCAGTACTTC. The entire variable domain, with the rest obtained from reference TRBV14 and TRBJ2-7, is as follows: EAGVTQFPSHSVIEKGQTVTLRCDPISGHDNLYWYRRVMGKEIKFLLHFVKESKQDESGMPNNRFLAERTGGTYSTLKVQPAELEDSGVYFCASSQGLAPTYEQYFGPGTRLTVT.

This clonotype was observed at least ten times. The chain employs TRBV12-5 and TRBJ2-1; TRBD2 is a possible D gene (6 bases). Germline V CDR1 and CDR2: LGHNT, FRNRAP. The CDR3 runs 15 residues. With 0 bases removed from V and 9 bases from J, the gap between germline ends came to 15 bases. Here the CDR3 DNA reads TGTGCTAGTGGTTTGGTGGTAGCTATGGAGGGTGAGCAGTTCTTC. This translates into CASGLVVAMEGEQFF. The full variable domain, rest sourced from reference TRBV12-5 and TRBJ2-1, is DARVTQTPRHKVTEMGQEVTMRCQPILGHNTVFWYRQTMMQGLELLAYFRNRAPLDDSGMPKDRFSAEMPDATLATLKIQPSEPRDSAVYFCASGLVVAMEGEQFFGPGTRLTVL.

The chain has TRBV27 and TRBJ2-7, with D possibly TRBD1 on 6 matching bases. The V end was cut by 8 bases, the J end by 2 bases, with 13 bases between. Germline values: CDR1 MNHEY, CDR2 SMNVEV (reference sequence). This CDR3 has 13 residues. CDR3 region: CASGWKGAYEQYF. DNA of the CDR3: TGTGCCAGCGGGTGGAAGGGGGCCTACGAGCAGTACTTC.

Comments on this clonotype: Since a much larger clone is just one base distant, this may be a read error. The chain employs TRBV5-1 and TRBJ1-1; the D is unclear. Germline CDR1 SGHRS, CDR2 YFSETQ. This CDR3 contains 14 residues. Trimming took 3 bases from V and 6 from J, leaving 15 bases between them. The CDR3 DNA reads TGCGCCAGCAGCTCTACTCTGGGCAAGGCTGAAGCTTTCTTT. Its protein product is CASSSTLGKAEAFF.

Of note for this clonotype: Because the CDR3 is missing its conserved closing phenylalanine or tryptophan, this is likely a read error. The chain is built from TRBV20-1 and TRBJ2-3; D is undetermined. Germline V lookup: CDR1 DFQATT, CDR2 SNEGSKA (reference sequence). Trimming stripped 6 bases from V and 2 bases from J, with 12 bases between. This CDR3 is 13 amino acids long. The CDR3 protein is CSARVGYTDTQYS. For the CDR3, the DNA is TGCAGTGCCCGGGTAGGGTACACAGATACGCAGTATTCT.

This clonotype was counted ten times or more. The DNA for the CDR3 is TGTGCCAGCAGCTTAAGGGAAACCGGGGAGCTGTTTTTT. Translated, it gives CASSLRETGELFF. The genes are TRBV7-9 and TRBJ2-2; D is unresolved. Trimming stripped 2 bases from V and 5 bases from J, with 6 bases between. Germline CDR1 is SEHNR and CDR2 is FQNEAQ (reference sequence). The CDR3 runs to 13 residues.

J is TRBJ1-1 and V is TRBV6-2 or TRBV6-3; D possibly corresponds to TRBD1 (6 bases). Trimming took 6 bases from V and 4 from J, leaving 12 bases between them. The CDR3 is 13 amino acids. Germline CDR1 is MNHEY and CDR2 is SVGEGT. The CDR3: CASRTGRVTEAFF. CDR3 DNA: TGTGCCAGCAGAACAGGGAGGGTCACTGAAGCTTTCTTT.

To note about this clonotype: This may be a read error: a much more frequent sequence differs by one nucleotide. The rearrangement joins TRBV7-9 to TRBJ2-2, with a possible D match to TRBD2 (6 bases). Trimming stripped 1 base from V and 6 bases from J, with 15 bases between. The CDR3 has 16 amino acids. Germline V gene sequence: CDR1 SEHNR, CDR2 FQNEAQ (reference sequence). The CDR3 protein is CASSLVEQERAGELFF. In DNA form, the CDR3 reads TGTGCCAGCAGCTTAGTAGAACAGGAGCGGGCCGGGGAGCTGTTTTTT.

This clonotype was counted at least ten times. The J gene is TRBJ1-1, the V gene TRBV12-3 or TRBV12-4; D gene ambiguous. V was clipped by 6 bases and J by 3 bases, with 8 bases between them. The CDR3 sequence is 12 residues long. The CDR3: CASRNDDTEAFF. CDR3 bases: TGTGCCAGCAGGAATGACGACACTGAAGCTTTCTTT.

This clonotype was counted a few times. The chain is built from TRBV28 and TRBJ1-1; TRBD1 matches 10 bases. CDR1 MDHEN and CDR2 SYDVKM come from the germline V gene. The ends lost 1 base at V and 4 bases at J; junction bases unmatched: 6. This CDR3 contains 16 residues. The CDR3 region is CASSLLETGGFTEAFF. For the CDR3, the DNA is TGTGCCAGCAGTTTATTGGAGACAGGGGGCTTCACTGAAGCTTTCTTT. Full variable domain (rest looked up from reference TRBV28 and TRBJ1-1): DVKVTQSSRYLVKRTGEKVFLECVQDMDHENMFWYRQDPGLGLRLIYFSYDVKMKEKGDIPEGYSVSREKKERFSLILESASTNQTSMYLCASSLLETGGFTEAFFGQGTRLTVV.

V and J are TRBV9 and TRBJ2-2, with D possibly TRBD1 on 5 matching bases. The V gene lost 3 bases and the J gene lost 7 bases, with 19 bases spanning the gap. Germline V gives CDR1 SGDLS, CDR2 YYNGEE. The CDR3 spans 16 residues. The CDR3 region has the DNA TGTGCCAGCAGCGGAGGCCAGGGCGTTCAGGGCGGGGAGCTGTTTTTT. The encoded protein is CASSGGQGVQGGELFF.

This chain uses TRBV7-9 with TRBJ1-5; D possibly corresponds to TRBD1 (6 bases). The CDR3 is made up of 15 amino acids. Germline V gene lookup returns CDR1 SEHNR and CDR2 FQNEAQ (reference sequence). V lost 5 bases, J lost 1 base, and 12 bases lay in between. In DNA form, the CDR3 reads TGTGCCAGCAGCACAAGCCAGGGGAGCAATCAGCCCCAGCATTTT. As protein: CASSTSQGSNQPQHF.

This clonotype occurred many times. The chain uses TRBV12-3 or TRBV12-4 and TRBJ1-4, with 8 bases matching TRBD1. The J segment lost 5 bases and the V segment lost 5 bases, leaving 7 bases of the junction unmatched. The length of the CDR3 is 15 residues. DNA of the CDR3: TGTGCCAGCAGTCCCGAGCAGGGGGCCAATGAAAAACTGTTTTTT. Translation gives CASSPEQGANEKLFF.

This clonotype was seen ten or more times. V usage is TRBV24-1 and J usage is TRBJ2-1; D call uncertain. Germline V lookup: CDR1 KGHDR, CDR2 SFDVKD. V was pared by 4 bases and J by 6 bases, with 9 bases between. The CDR3 consists of 13 residues. The CDR3, as DNA: TGTGCCACCAGTGACTGGAATGGCAATGAGCAGTTCTTC. Amino acids: CATSDWNGNEQFF.

CDR3 in DNA: TGCGCCAGCAGCCAAGGGGTCTGGCCCCTCCACTTT. Translation gives CASSQGVWPLHF. The chain carries TRBV4-1 and TRBJ1-6, with D unclear. CDR3 length: 12 residues. Trimming took off 1 base at V and 13 bases at J, with 8 bases between the two ends. CDR1 and CDR2 (germline): MGHRA, YSYEKL.